This T cell receptor gamma chain appears in the sequencing data of a study of gamma-delta chains in newborns, infants, children. At the level of the study: Polyclonal expansion of innate γδ T cells after birth follows microbial exposure.

TCRdb called clones anew from the reads with CATT. The data show some 2,800 gamma-chain clones, under 30% seen once. This clone was observed a handful of times. Sequenced: blood. This clonotype originated in a child who was a newborn, infant or young child, either healthy, febrile or measles-vaccinated (not recorded which).

Written as DNA, the CDR3 is TGTGCCTTGTGGGAGGCGATTCAAGAGTTGGGCAAAAAAATCAAGGTATTT. Its translation: CALWEAIQELGKKIKVF. This rearrangement joins TRGV9 to TRGJP. Per germline, CDR1 GITISATS and CDR2 ISYDGTV (reference sequence). The trim removed 2 bases at V and 4 bases at J, leaving 5 bases unmatched. This CDR3 comprises 17 residues.